This entry features one T cell receptor beta chain sequence. The germline gives CDR1 SGHRS, CDR2 YFSETQ. The CDR3 totals 15 residues. The J segment lost 0 bases and the V segment lost 3 bases, leaving 3 bases of the junction unmatched. TCRdb's copy holds only in-frame clones and misses some; the assay was immunoSEQ multiplex PCR. Among 90,000 to 150,000 clones, around 87% were seen once, and the ten largest hold roughly 8%. This entry belongs to a study of blood T cell repertoires in COVID-19. Across the whole study: The samples span acute and convalescent COVID-19 from the United States, Italy and Spain.

Sequencing was done on a sample of peripheral blood. The source is a human donor in a cohort sampled during active COVID-19. The chain carries TRBV5-1 and TRBJ2-1; 7 nucleotides align to TRBD2. As DNA, the CDR3 is TGCGCCAGCAGCTACAGCGGGGACTCCTACAATGAGCAGTTCTTC. This encodes CASSYSGDSYNEQFF.